These 4 T cell receptor beta chains were sequenced from one sample in a study of T-cell memory formation after mild COVID-19. TCRdb re-called the 5' RACE reads through MiXCR, storing one row per CDR3 protein. The table records roughly 320,000 distinct CDR3 sequences, around 30% of them present only once. Sequencing input: PBMCs or a T cell subset sorted from them (not recorded which). The source is an adult woman who had mild COVID-19 (a few samples of this study predate the infection). Cell type and time point are not known.

This clonotype has only a few counts. This chain joins TRBV15 and TRBJ2-1; 7 bases are shared with TRBD1. After removal of 3 bases from V and 0 bases from J, the junction contained 8 bases not matched to a gene. The germline V gene encodes CDR1 LNHNV and CDR2 YYDKDF (reference sequence). CDR3 length equals 17 residues. DNA of the CDR3: TGTGCCACCAGCAGGGGATGGACAGGAGGCTCCTACAATGAGCAGTTCTTC. It yields the protein CATSRGWTGGSYNEQFF.

The genes are TRBV5-1 and TRBJ2-3, with D perhaps TRBD2 (6 bases). V was trimmed by 0 bases and J by 5 bases, leaving 10 bases between them. CDR1 and CDR2 (germline): SGHRS, YFSETQ. The CDR3 is 14 residues long. As DNA, the CDR3 is TGCGCCAGCAGCTTGGACGGGGGAGTAGATACGCAGTATTTT. Its protein is CASSLDGGVDTQYF.

In this sample, this clonotype turned up many times. The chain recombines TRBV6-6 with TRBJ2-7; D remains unclear. Germline CDR1 is MNHNY and CDR2 is SVGAGI (reference sequence). The CDR3 runs 11 residues. Trimming took 5 bases from V and 3 from J, leaving 5 bases between them. This CDR3 reads CASSTGYEQYF. The CDR3, as DNA: TGTGCCAGCAGTACGGGCTACGAGCAGTACTTC.

The chain joins TRBV29-1 to TRBJ2-2; the D is unclear. The length of the CDR3 is 12 residues. CDR1 and CDR2 (germline): SQVTM, ANQGSEA. Trimming shortened V by 8 bases and J by 3 bases, and 10 bases separated the two germline ends. The CDR3: CSLRHDTGELFF. In nucleotides, the CDR3 is TGCAGCCTACGACACGACACCGGGGAGCTGTTTTTT.